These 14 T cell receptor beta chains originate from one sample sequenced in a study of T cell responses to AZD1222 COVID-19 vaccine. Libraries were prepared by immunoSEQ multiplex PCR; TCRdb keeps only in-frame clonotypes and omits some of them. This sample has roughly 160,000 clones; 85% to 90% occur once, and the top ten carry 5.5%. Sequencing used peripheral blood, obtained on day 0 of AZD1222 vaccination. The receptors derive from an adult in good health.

The CDR3 region is CASSPLPGGGDQPQHF. CDR3 nucleotide sequence: TGTGCCAGCAGTCCCTTACCTGGGGGCGGGGATCAGCCCCAGCATTTT. The genes are TRBV28 and TRBJ1-5; tentatively, D is TRBD1 (6 bases). Trimming stripped 5 bases from V and 5 bases from J, with 19 bases between. CDR3 size: 16 residues. The germline gives CDR1 MDHEN, CDR2 SYDVKM. The whole variable domain, remainder taken from reference TRBV28 and TRBJ1-5, is DVKVTQSSRYLVKRTGEKVFLECVQDMDHENMFWYRQDPGLGLRLIYFSYDVKMKEKGDIPEGYSVSREKKERFSLILESASTNQTSMYLCASSPLPGGGDQPQHFGDGTRLSIL.

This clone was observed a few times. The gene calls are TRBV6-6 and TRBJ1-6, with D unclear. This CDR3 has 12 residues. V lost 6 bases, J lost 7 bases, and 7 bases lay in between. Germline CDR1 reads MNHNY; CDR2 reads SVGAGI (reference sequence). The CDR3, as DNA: TGTGCCAGCAGCCTCGCAAATTCACCCCTCCACTTT. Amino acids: CASSLANSPLHF.

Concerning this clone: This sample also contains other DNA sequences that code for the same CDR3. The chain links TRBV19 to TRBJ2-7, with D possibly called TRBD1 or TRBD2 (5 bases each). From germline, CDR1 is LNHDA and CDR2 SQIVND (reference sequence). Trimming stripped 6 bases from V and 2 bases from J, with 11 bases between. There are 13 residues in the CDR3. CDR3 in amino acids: CASSRDETYEQYF. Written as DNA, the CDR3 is TGTGCCAGTAGCCGGGACGAGACCTACGAGCAGTACTTC.

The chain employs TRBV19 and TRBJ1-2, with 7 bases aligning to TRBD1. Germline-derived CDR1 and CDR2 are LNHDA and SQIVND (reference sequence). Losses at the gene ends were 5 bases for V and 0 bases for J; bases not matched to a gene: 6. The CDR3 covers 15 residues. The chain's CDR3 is CASSAAGQSNYGYTF. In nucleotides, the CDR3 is TGTGCCAGTAGTGCGGCGGGACAGTCTAACTATGGCTACACCTTC.

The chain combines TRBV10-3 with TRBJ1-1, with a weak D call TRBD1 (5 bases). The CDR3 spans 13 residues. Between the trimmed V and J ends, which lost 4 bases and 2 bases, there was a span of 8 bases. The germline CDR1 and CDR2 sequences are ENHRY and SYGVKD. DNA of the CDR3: TGTGCCATCAGTGGACAGTCAAACACTGAAGCTTTCTTT. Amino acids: CAISGQSNTEAFF.

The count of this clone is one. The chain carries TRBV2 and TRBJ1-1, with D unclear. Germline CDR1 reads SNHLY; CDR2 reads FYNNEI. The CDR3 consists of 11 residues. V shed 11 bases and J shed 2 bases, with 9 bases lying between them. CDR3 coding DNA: TGTGCCTCGCAGCTAAACACTGAAGCTTTCTTT. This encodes CASQLNTEAFF.

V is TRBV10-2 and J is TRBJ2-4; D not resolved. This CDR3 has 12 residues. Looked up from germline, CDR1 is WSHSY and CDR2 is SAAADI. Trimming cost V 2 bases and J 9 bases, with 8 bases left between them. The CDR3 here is CASSETSGIQYF. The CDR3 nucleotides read TGCGCCAGCAGTGAGACGTCCGGCATTCAGTACTTC.

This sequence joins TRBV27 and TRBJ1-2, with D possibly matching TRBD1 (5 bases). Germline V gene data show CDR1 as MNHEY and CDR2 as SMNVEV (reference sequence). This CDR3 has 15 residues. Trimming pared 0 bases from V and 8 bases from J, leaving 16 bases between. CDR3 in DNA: TGTGCCAGCAGTTTATCGGGGAGCGGGGGGGACGGCTACACCTTC. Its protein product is CASSLSGSGGDGYTF.

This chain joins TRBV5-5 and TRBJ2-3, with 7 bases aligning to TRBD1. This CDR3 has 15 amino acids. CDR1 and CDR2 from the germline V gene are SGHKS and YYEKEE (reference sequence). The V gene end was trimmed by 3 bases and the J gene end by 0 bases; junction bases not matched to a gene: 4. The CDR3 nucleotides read TGTGCCAGCAGCTGGGGGACAGAGAGCACAGATACGCAGTATTTT. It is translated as CASSWGTESTDTQYF.

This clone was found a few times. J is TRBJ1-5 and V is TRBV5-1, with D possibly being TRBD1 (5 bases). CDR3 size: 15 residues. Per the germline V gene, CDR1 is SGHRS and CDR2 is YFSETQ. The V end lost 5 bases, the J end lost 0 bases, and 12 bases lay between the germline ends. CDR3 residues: CASSEDSNSNQPQHF. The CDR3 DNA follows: TGCGCCAGCAGTGAAGACAGTAATAGCAATCAGCCCCAGCATTTT.

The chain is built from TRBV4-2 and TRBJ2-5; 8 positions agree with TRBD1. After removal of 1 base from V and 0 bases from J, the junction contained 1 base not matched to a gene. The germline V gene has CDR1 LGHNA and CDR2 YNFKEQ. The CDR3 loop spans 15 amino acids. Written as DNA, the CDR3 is TGTGCCAGCAGCCAAGGGGACAGGAACCAAGAGACCCAGTACTTC. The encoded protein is CASSQGDRNQETQYF.

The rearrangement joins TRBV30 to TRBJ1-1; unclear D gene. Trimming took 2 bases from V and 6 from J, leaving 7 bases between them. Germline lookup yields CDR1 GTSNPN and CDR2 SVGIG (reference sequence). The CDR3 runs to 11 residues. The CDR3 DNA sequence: TGTGCCTGGAGTAACGTAGCTGAAGCTTTCTTT. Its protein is CAWSNVAEAFF.

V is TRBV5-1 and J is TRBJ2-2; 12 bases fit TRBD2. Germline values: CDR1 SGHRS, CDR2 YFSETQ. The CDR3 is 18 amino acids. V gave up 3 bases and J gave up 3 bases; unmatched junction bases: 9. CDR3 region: CASSWGLAGLRDTGELFF. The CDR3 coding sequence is TGCGCCAGCAGCTGGGGACTAGCGGGTCTAAGGGACACCGGGGAGCTGTTTTTT.

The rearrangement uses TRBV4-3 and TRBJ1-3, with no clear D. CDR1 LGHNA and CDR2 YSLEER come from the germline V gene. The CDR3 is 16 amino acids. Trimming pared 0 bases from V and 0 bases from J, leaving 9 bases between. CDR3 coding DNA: TGCGCCAGCAGCCAAGACCTCCAGTCCTCTGGAAACACCATATATTTT. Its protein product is CASSQDLQSSGNTIYF.